A selection of T cell receptor beta chains follows, all from one sample in a study of radiotherapy plus CTLA-4 blockade in lung cancer. Generated by immunoSEQ multiplex PCR, the TCRdb table keeps only in-frame clones and is missing some. Of approximately 73,000 clones listed, around 86% are singletons. Sequencing was performed on peripheral blood, taken from a patient treated with radiotherapy plus ipilimumab. These receptors were obtained from a human donor with non-small cell lung cancer that progressed on radiotherapy plus ipilimumab. Each CDR3 is given with its conserved first and last residue. D genes are given only for firm matches.

>NA|TRBJ1-1|TRBV27
CASSLRGGPTEAFF
>NA|TRBJ1-3|TRBV2
CASSEYGTSGNTIYF
>TRBD1|TRBJ1-5|TRBV18
CASSPYQGARNQPQHF
>NA|TRBJ2-1|TRBV6-5
CASSFATDSYNEQFF
>NA|TRBJ2-2|TRBV6-1
CASSDRGRTGELFF
>TRBD1|TRBJ2-4|TRBV18
CASQQTGSVAKNIQYF
>NA|TRBJ2-1|TRBV13
CASSLGRNNEQFF
>NA|TRBJ1-1|TRBV28
CASSLGVGEAFF
>NA|TRBJ2-3|TRBV9
CASSVGHTDTQYF
>TRBD2|TRBJ2-7|TRBV6-1
CASSVGLAGVHEQYF
>TRBD1|TRBJ1-1|TRBV27
CASSLSLRGRWSEAFF
>NA|TRBJ2-7|TRBV19
CASLGANYEQYF
>NA|TRBJ2-3|TRBV30
CAWSEWADTTDTQYF
>NA|TRBJ2-7|TRBV30
CAWSRDRPYEQYF
>TRBD1|TRBJ1-1|TRBV10-1
CASSDSGGLERAFF
>NA|TRBJ2-1|TRBV18
CASSGLDEQFF
>TRBD1|TRBJ1-2|TRBV9
CASSDGTGDYGYTF
>TRBD1|TRBJ2-3|TRBV2
CASKKKIDRAFDTQYF
>NA|TRBJ2-7|TRBV28
CASRSRQIAGEQYF
>NA|TRBJ1-3|TRBV19
CASGASLGAAGNTIYF
>NA|TRBJ2-2|TRBV5-1
CASSRAGTQTGELFF
>TRBD1|TRBJ2-2|TRBV29-1
CSVRTGGWTGELFF
>NA|TRBJ2-4|TRBV5-1
CASSLVPDIQYF
>NA|TRBJ2-7|TRBV28
CASTHNYEQYF
>TRBD1|TRBJ2-2|TRBV6-1
CASKSGQGTSRELFF
>TRBD2|TRBJ2-5|TRBV6-6
CASRSGRVLETQYF
>NA|TRBJ2-7|TRBV6-4
CASSDQGSSYEQYF
>TRBD1|TRBJ1-2|TRBV6-6
CASSWTGDGYTF
>NA|TRBJ1-1|TRBV7-8
CASSLVSGNTEAFF
>TRBD1|TRBJ2-3|TRBV6-6
CASSRQGDTQYF
>NA|TRBJ2-7|TRBV12-5
CASGLPSGTSYEQYF
>NA|TRBJ2-1|TRBV7-8
CASSLDGGNEQFF
>TRBD2|TRBJ2-2|TRBV9
CASSGRTSGRTGLAGELFF